The rows below give T cell receptor beta chains drawn from one sample of a study of cytomegalovirus exposure and HLA in healthy donors. Using immunoSEQ multiplex PCR, the repertoire was profiled, and TCRdb retains in-frame clones only, with some absent. The sample shows 85,000 to 120,000 clones, around 90% of them seen only once. Specimen: PBMCs. Source of these receptors: a woman under 30 in good health and CMV-seropositive. Both conserved end residues are part of each CDR3. The D gene is left open where the match is weak. Rows may omit the clone size; those that give it use once, few, many or a size class.

TRBV6-1	few	TRBJ1-6	-	TGTGCCAGCAGTGAAGTGGGGGGAAGCTCCTATAATTCACCCCTCCACTTT	CASSEVGGSSYNSPLHF
TRBV14	-	TRBJ1-6	-	TGTGCCAGCAGCTCCCCGAGGGAGGGCTCCTATAATTCACCCCTCCACTTT	CASSSPREGSYNSPLHF
TRBV9	-	TRBJ2-7	TRBD2	TGTGCCAGCAGCGTCGGCACGGGGGGGCTGGACGAGCAGTACTTC	CASSVGTGGLDEQYF
TRBV2	-	TRBJ2-5	TRBD2	TGTGCCAGCATCAGGGGCGGGGGGACCCGAGAGACCCAGTACTTC	CASIRGGGTRETQYF
TRBV29-1	-	TRBJ1-5	-	TGCAGCATTGCCTTAGATTATAGCAATCAGCCCCAGCATTTT	CSIALDYSNQPQHF
TRBV6-4	few	TRBJ2-2	TRBD2	TGTGCCAGCAGTGACGGGGGGGACACCGGGGAGCTGTTTTTT	CASSDGGDTGELFF
TRBV7-8	-	TRBJ1-5	-	TGTGCCAGCAGCCCCGCAGTCGGGGTGCATCAGCCCCAGCATTTT	CASSPAVGVHQPQHF
TRBV2	-	TRBJ1-5	-	TGTGCCAGCAGTGAAGGGGCAGGGGTGTCCCCGTTTCAGCCCCAGCATTTT	CASSEGAGVSPFQPQHF
TRBV9	-	TRBJ1-1	TRBD1	TGTGCCAGCAGCGTAGAGGGACAGTTCACTGAAGCTTTCTTT	CASSVEGQFTEAFF
TRBV6-4	-	TRBJ1-5	-	TGTGCCAGCAGTTCAGATAGCAATCAGCCCCAGCATTTT	CASSSDSNQPQHF
TRBV5-8	-	TRBJ2-7	-	TGTGCCAGCAGCTTAAGGGAGTTTCAATTGAGCTCCTACGAGCAGTACTTC	CASSLREFQLSSYEQYF
TRBV28	-	TRBJ2-7	TRBD2	TGTGCCAGCAGTTCCCCTCGGGGAGGGAACTTC	CASSSPRGGNF
TRBV18	-	TRBJ1-3	-	TGTGCCAGCTCACAGGACAGTTCGGGAAACACCATATATTTT	CASSQDSSGNTIYF
TRBV19	once	TRBJ2-5	-	TGTGCCAGTAGTATCCGACAGGGACGGGGGGAGACCCAGTACTTC	CASSIRQGRGETQYF
TRBV28	-	TRBJ1-5	-	TGTGCCAGCAGTTTCGGTGACAGACCCAATCAGCCCCAGCATTTT	CASSFGDRPNQPQHF
TRBV28	-	TRBJ2-7	TRBD1	TGTGCCAGCAGTTCTCTGGGACAGGGACCCTACGAGCAGTACTTC	CASSSLGQGPYEQYF
TRBV7-2	-	TRBJ1-4	-	TGTGCCAGCAGTTCTTTTTGGGGGCGCGAGGAAAAACTGTTTTTT	CASSSFWGREEKLFF
TRBV7-7	-	TRBJ2-2	-	TGTGCTAGCAGCGAGACAGACACCGGGGAGCTGTTTTTT	CASSETDTGELFF
TRBV5-1	-	TRBJ2-7	-	TGCGCCAGCAGCTACACAGACGAGCAGTACTTC	CASSYTDEQYF
TRBV7-8	-	TRBJ1-5	-	TGTGCCAGCAGCTTAGTCGAGGGAAATCAGCCCCAGCATTTT	CASSLVEGNQPQHF
TRBV19	-	TRBJ2-1	TRBD2	TGTGCCAGTAGTATAGGACTAGCGGGCTACAATGAGCAGTTCTTC	CASSIGLAGYNEQFF
TRBV13	-	TRBJ1-2	TRBD1	TGTGCCAGCAGCCCGAGAGACGACAGGGCATGGGGGGGCTACACCTTC	CASSPRDDRAWGGYTF
TRBV4-1	-	TRBJ2-5	-	TGCGCCAGCAGCTCCCAGAAGACCCAGTACTTC	CASSSQKTQYF
TRBV28	-	TRBJ1-4	TRBD1	TGTGCCAGCAGTTTACAGGGGGGTTCTGAAAAACTGTTTTTT	CASSLQGGSEKLFF
TRBV27	-	TRBJ2-7	-	TGTGCCAGCAGGACCACGGGGGCCTACGAGCAGTACTTC	CASRTTGAYEQYF
TRBV14	-	TRBJ1-4	-	TGTGCCAGCAGCCAAGGTCTTTCTGAAAAACTGTTTTTT	CASSQGLSEKLFF
TRBV28	-	TRBJ2-7	-	TGTGCCAGCAGTCCCGGGACACTGCTTTCCTACGAGCAGTACTTC	CASSPGTLLSYEQYF
TRBV4-2	-	TRBJ1-3	-	TGTGCCAGCAGCGGGCAGGGTAACTCTGGAAACACCATATATTTT	CASSGQGNSGNTIYF
TRBV29-1	-	TRBJ2-1	TRBD2	TGCAGCGTCCTTGGGCGGGGGGCCAATGAGCAGTTCTTC	CSVLGRGANEQFF
TRBV9	-	TRBJ2-1	-	TGTGCCAGCAGCGTAGGTCAAGGGGCGACCTCCTACAATGAGCAGTTCTTC	CASSVGQGATSYNEQFF
TRBV5-6	-	TRBJ1-1	-	TGTGCCAGCAGTTACGGACTGGACAGAGCTGAAGCTTTCTTT	CASSYGLDRAEAFF
TRBV5-3	-	TRBJ2-5	TRBD2	TGTGCCAGAAGCTTGGAGGGCGGGGGGCCGGTGACCCAGTACTTC	CARSLEGGGPVTQYF
TRBV27	-	TRBJ2-5	TRBD1	TGTGCCAGCAGTTTATCTTCGGTCAGGGGGCAAGAGACCCAGTACTTC	CASSLSSVRGQETQYF
TRBV28	-	TRBJ2-2	TRBD2	TGTGCCAGCAGCTCTGCGGGGGGCCGGACCGGGGAGCTGTTTTTT	CASSSAGGRTGELFF
TRBV5-8	-	TRBJ2-3	-	TGTGCCAGCAGTCCAGGGACTTCTGCTAGCACAGATACGCAGTATTTT	CASSPGTSASTDTQYF
TRBV6-6	-	TRBJ1-5	TRBD1	TGTGCCAGCAGTACACGTAGGGACAGGGTGGATCAGCCCCAGCATTTT	CASSTRRDRVDQPQHF
TRBV5-6	-	TRBJ1-5	-	TGTGCCAGCACCCTTGGTCGAGACGGGAGCAATCAGCCCCAGCATTTT	CASTLGRDGSNQPQHF
TRBV9	-	TRBJ2-3	TRBD1	TGTGCCAGCAGCGGGCGACAGGGTTATACGCAGTATTTT	CASSGRQGYTQYF
TRBV19	-	TRBJ2-1	-	TGTGCCAGTAGTATAGGCACTCTTAGGAGCTCCTACAATGAGCAGTTCTTC	CASSIGTLRSSYNEQFF
TRBV2	few	TRBJ1-4	-	TGTGCCAGCAGTCTTACAGGCGTCGAAGGTATAGAAAAACTGTTTTTT	CASSLTGVEGIEKLFF
TRBV28	-	TRBJ1-1	-	TGTGCCAGCCTTACAGGAACAAACACTGAAGCTTTCTTT	CASLTGTNTEAFF
TRBV29-1	-	TRBJ1-4	TRBD1	TGCAGCGTGGGGGACAGATTTTTGGAAAAACTGTTTTTT	CSVGDRFLEKLFF
TRBV19	-	TRBJ1-3	TRBD1	TGTGCCAGTAGTATCGACAGGGACTCTGGAAACACCATATATTTT	CASSIDRDSGNTIYF
TRBV9	-	TRBJ2-2	TRBD2	TGTGCCAGCAGCTCGTTAGCGGGGCCGGGGACCGGGGAGCTGTTTTTT	CASSSLAGPGTGELFF
TRBV2	-	TRBJ1-4	-	TGTGCCAGCACCAGAAATAATGAAAAACTGTTTTTT	CASTRNNEKLFF
TRBV19	-	TRBJ1-5	TRBD1	TGTGCCAGTAGTATAGGACAGGGCGCCTATAGCAATCAGCCCCAGCATTTT	CASSIGQGAYSNQPQHF
TRBV19	-	TRBJ2-3	TRBD1	TGTGCCAGTAACCCGACAGGGGGTAGCACAGATACGCAGTATTTT	CASNPTGGSTDTQYF
TRBV4-3	-	TRBJ2-2	-	TGCGCCAGCAGCCCCAGGGGAGGACAGGCGAACACCGGGGAGCTGTTTTTT	CASSPRGGQANTGELFF
TRBV27	-	TRBJ2-7	TRBD1	TGTGCCAGCAGTAGGGGACAGACATACGAGCAGTACTTC	CASSRGQTYEQYF